This T cell receptor (beta chain) was observed in a study of cytomegalovirus exposure and HLA in healthy donors. There are a few counts of this clone. Antigen unknown. Primers for the PCR totalled 60 Vbeta and 13 Jbeta. Sequenced by immunoSEQ multiplex PCR; TCRdb stores in-frame clones only, minus some. The sample contains about 130,000 clones, about two thirds of which appear only once. Study outcomes and limitations: Diagnosis of cytomegalovirus status made by the classifier reportedly showed high specificity and sensitivity. An analysis that was carried out later associated 15,000 to 20,000 TCR beta sequences with HLA alleles at 0.05 false discovery rate. In a later analysis, a missense DCLRE1C variant was linked to TCR beta V- and J-gene trimming. Some V segments could not be told apart, so they were left out, TRBV6-2 and TRBV6-3 among them.

The CDR3 is 13 residues long. CDR1 and CDR2 (germline): ENHRY, SYGVKD. V was shortened by 9 bases and J by 5 bases, with 15 bases between the two germline ends. This receptor was taken from a woman in her sixties or seventies in good health and CMV-seropositive. V usage is TRBV10-3 and J usage is TRBJ2-3; a weak D match, TRBD2 (7 bases). The sequenced material came from PBMCs. DNA for the CDR3: TGTGCCATGAGGGGGGGCGCGGAAGATACGCAGTATTTT. This gives the protein CAMRGGAEDTQYF.